The 24 T cell receptor beta chains below were found in one sample sequenced in a study of T cell changes during pregnancy in multiple sclerosis. TCRdb's copy holds only in-frame clones and misses some; the assay was immunoSEQ multiplex PCR. The sample records 30,000 to 40,000 clones, over 90% being singletons. Sequenced material: CD4+ T cells from peripheral blood mononuclear cells, taken in the second trimester of pregnancy. The receptors were gathered from a female donor with multiple sclerosis, enrolled in a pregnancy study.

The rearrangement uses TRBV5-1 and TRBJ2-7; 8 bases fit TRBD1. Looked up from germline, CDR1 is SGHRS and CDR2 is YFSETQ. V lost 3 bases, J lost 4 bases, and 9 bases stayed unmatched. This CDR3 spans 15 amino acids. CDR3 protein: CASSSLVRGQYEQYF. CDR3 DNA sequence: TGCGCCAGCAGCTCCCTAGTCAGGGGGCAGTACGAGCAGTACTTC.

The gene calls are TRBV6-6 and TRBJ2-1; 12 nucleotides match TRBD2. With V trimmed by 6 bases and J by 8 bases, 5 bases remained unmatched. The CDR3 totals 14 residues. The V gene's germline CDR1 is MNHNY and CDR2 SVGAGI (reference sequence). The CDR3 loop reads CASRPSGGDYEQFF. The CDR3 DNA reads as TGTGCCAGCAGACCTAGCGGGGGGGACTATGAGCAGTTCTTC.

V gene TRBV9 combines with J gene TRBJ2-7; D is perhaps TRBD2 (7 bases). Germline assignment: CDR1 SGDLS and CDR2 YYNGEE. The CDR3 length is 14 residues. Trimming shortened V by 3 bases and J by 3 bases, and 13 bases separated the two germline ends. This CDR3 reads CASSEGGGGYEQYF. DNA for the CDR3: TGTGCCAGCAGCGAGGGAGGGGGGGGCTACGAGCAGTACTTC.

The chain carries TRBV5-4 and TRBJ2-1; maybe TRBD1 (6 bases). The CDR3 consists of 15 residues. Trimming stripped 0 bases from V and 4 bases from J, with 11 bases between. Germline V lookup: CDR1 SGHNT, CDR2 YYREEE (reference sequence). DNA for the CDR3: TGTGCCAGCAGCTTGGGGCAGGGGTCTTACAATGAGCAGTTCTTC. The encoded protein is CASSLGQGSYNEQFF.

This clone came up a few times. The rearrangement uses TRBV14 and TRBJ2-2, with a weak D call TRBD1 (5 bases). V shed 5 bases and J shed 5 bases, with 18 bases lying between them. This CDR3 is built from 16 residues. Germline-derived CDR1 and CDR2 are SGHDN and FVKESK. CDR3 in DNA: TGTGCCAGCAGCAGGGGAAGGGTGAAAGGGACCGGGGAGCTGTTTTTT. The encoded protein is CASSRGRVKGTGELFF.

The rearrangement links TRBV9 to TRBJ1-1; D may be TRBD1 (6 bases). The CDR3 spans 14 residues. The ends were cut back, 4 bases at V and 3 bases at J, with 13 bases in the middle. The V gene's germline CDR1 is SGDLS and CDR2 YYNGEE. The CDR3 loop is CASSRQAGDTEAFF. Written as DNA, the CDR3 is TGTGCCAGCAGCCGACAGGCGGGGGACACTGAAGCTTTCTTT. Variable domain in full (rest from reference TRBV9 and TRBJ1-1): DSGVTQTPKHLITATGQRVTLRCSPRSGDLSVYWYQQSLDQGLQFLIQYYNGEERAKGNILERFSAQQFPDLHSELNLSSLELGDSALYFCASSRQAGDTEAFFGQGTRLTVV.

This clone was detected only once. The CDR3 is CASSRSGGNTEAFF. In nucleotides, the CDR3 is TGTGCCAGCAGCCGCTCCGGTGGGAACACTGAAGCTTTCTTT. This chain links TRBV7-6 with TRBJ1-1, with D hard to call. Germline CDR1 reads SGHVS; CDR2 reads FNYEAQ. This CDR3 spans 14 amino acids. V was cut by 5 bases and J by 1 base, with 11 bases left in between.

The sample holds one count of this clone. CDR3 residues: CASSTRQNTEAFF. The CDR3 DNA follows: TGTGCCAGCAGCACCCGACAGAACACTGAAGCTTTCTTT. The chain links TRBV7-8 to TRBJ1-1, with D uncertain. From germline, CDR1 is SGHVS and CDR2 FQNEAQ. The CDR3 contains 13 residues. Deletions cut 5 bases from V and 1 base from J, with 8 bases between.

The chain is built from TRBV11-1 and TRBJ2-2, with TRBD2 matching 14 bases. V shed 5 bases and J 5 bases; nucleotides not matched to a gene: 10. In germline, CDR1 is SGHAT, CDR2 FQDESV (reference sequence). This CDR3 has 18 residues. CDR3 coding DNA: TGTGCCAGCAGCCCGCTCGGACTAGCGGGGGGAGGGACCGGGGAGCTGTTTTTT. This translates into CASSPLGLAGGGTGELFF.

The rearrangement links TRBV7-2 to TRBJ1-5; D remains unclear. V lost 2 bases and J 4 bases, leaving 6 bases between the germline ends. This CDR3 region has 13 residues. Per germline, CDR1 SGHTA and CDR2 FQGNSA. CDR3 sequence: CASSLTENQPQHF. The CDR3 nucleotides read TGTGCCAGCAGCTTAACAGAGAATCAGCCCCAGCATTTT.

This rearrangement joins TRBV5-1 to TRBJ2-6; TRBD2 aligns across 8 bases. The germline CDR1 and CDR2 sequences are SGHRS and YFSETQ. V trimming: 6 bases; J trimming: 0 bases; junction bases outside the gene matches: 11. CDR3 length: 18 amino acids. Written as DNA, the CDR3 is TGCGCCAGCAACCACCCGCCGGGGGGGAGCTCTGGGGCCAACGTCCTGACTTTC. Its protein is CASNHPPGGSSGANVLTF.

The rearrangement uses TRBV10-3 and TRBJ2-3; no definite D call. The CDR3 spans 12 residues. The germline V and J ends were trimmed by 6 bases and 7 bases, with 11 bases remaining between them. The germline gives CDR1 ENHRY, CDR2 SYGVKD. CDR3 sequence (DNA): TGTGCCATCAGAGATGTTCGGTATACGCAGTATTTT. Amino acid sequence: CAIRDVRYTQYF.

The rearrangement links TRBV2 to TRBJ2-5, with D perhaps assigned TRBD1 or TRBD2 (7 bases each). V was clipped by 10 bases and J by 5 bases, with 20 bases between them. Germline V gene data show CDR1 as SNHLY and CDR2 as FYNNEI. This CDR3 is built from 14 residues. In DNA, the CDR3 is TGTGCCATCAGGGGGAGGGGGGCCCGGGAGACCCAGTACTTC. As protein: CAIRGRGARETQYF.

The V gene is TRBV28, the J gene TRBJ1-1; 8 positions match TRBD1. Germline CDR1 and CDR2: MDHEN and SYDVKM. V lost 10 bases to trimming and J lost 8 bases; unmatched junction nucleotides: 6. The CDR3 totals 11 residues. The chain's CDR3 is CAILRDREAFF. Written as DNA, the CDR3 is TGTGCCATACTCCGGGACAGGGAAGCTTTCTTT.

This sequence joins TRBV19 and TRBJ1-2; D perhaps matches TRBD1 (6 bases). The germline gives CDR1 LNHDA, CDR2 SQIVND (reference sequence). V lost 10 bases and J 3 bases, leaving 12 bases between the germline ends. The CDR3 runs 12 residues. CDR3 loop: CAISDSHYGYTF. CDR3 bases: TGTGCCATCTCGGACAGTCACTATGGCTACACCTTC.

The chain recombines TRBV19 with TRBJ1-5, with 10 bases lining up with TRBD1. Germline loops: CDR1 LNHDA, CDR2 SQIVND (reference sequence). The J segment lost 4 bases and the V segment lost 10 bases, leaving 16 bases of the junction unmatched. The CDR3 loop spans 17 amino acids. This chain's CDR3 is CATRQTRDRGRNQPQHF. CDR3 nucleotides: TGTGCCACCCGTCAAACCCGGGACAGGGGAAGGAATCAGCCCCAGCATTTT.

The J gene is TRBJ2-6, the V gene TRBV27; 8 nucleotides match TRBD1. J gave up 5 bases and V 8 bases, and 11 bases lay outside the gene matches. This CDR3 is built from 16 residues. The germline gives CDR1 MNHEY, CDR2 SMNVEV (reference sequence). CDR3 loop: CASAHGRQGWANVLTF. CDR3 nucleotide sequence: TGTGCCAGCGCCCATGGAAGACAGGGGTGGGCCAACGTCCTGACTTTC.

The genes are TRBV6-1 and TRBJ1-1, with D unclear. Germline CDR1 reads MNHNS; CDR2 reads SASEGT. CDR3 length equals 12 residues. The V and J ends lost 2 bases and 9 bases respectively, with 10 bases between them. CDR3 loop: CASSEPRLKAFF. CDR3 DNA: TGTGCCAGCAGTGAACCCCGACTGAAAGCTTTCTTT.

The rearrangement uses TRBV5-1 and TRBJ2-5; 7 bases align to TRBD2. Germline CDR1 is SGHRS and CDR2 is YFSETQ. The J segment lost 1 base and the V segment lost 0 bases, leaving 6 bases of the junction unmatched. The CDR3 has 16 amino acids. CDR3 sequence (DNA): TGCGCCAGCAGCTTGGCCGGAAGCGGGGCCCAAGAGACCCAGTACTTC. As protein: CASSLAGSGAQETQYF.

This chain links TRBV18 with TRBJ2-7; 13 nucleotides align to TRBD2. Looked up from germline, CDR1 is KGHSH and CDR2 is LQKENI. This CDR3 has 18 residues. Unmatched junction bases numbered 12, after V lost 4 bases and J lost 3 bases. This CDR3 reads CASSLLAGGSGGNYEQYF. For the CDR3, the DNA is TGTGCCAGCTCACTACTAGCGGGAGGGTCGGGGGGAAACTACGAGCAGTACTTC.

The genes are TRBV11-2 and TRBJ2-5, with 11 bases lining up with TRBD2. Germline CDR1 and CDR2: SGHAT and FQNNGV. There are 14 residues in the CDR3. J was trimmed by 5 bases and V by 5 bases; bases with no gene match: 4. This chain's CDR3 is CASSPRLAGETQYF. In nucleotides, the CDR3 is TGTGCCAGCAGCCCCAGACTAGCGGGGGAGACCCAGTACTTC.

The rearrangement joins TRBV7-9 to TRBJ1-4; 10 bases are a match to TRBD1. The CDR3 covers 14 residues. Per germline, CDR1 SEHNR and CDR2 FQNEAQ (reference sequence). With V trimmed by 6 bases and J by 8 bases, 6 bases remained unmatched. The chain's CDR3 is CASSMGQGNEKLFF. CDR3 bases: TGTGCCAGCAGTATGGGACAGGGGAACGAAAAACTGTTTTTT.

The chain employs TRBV28 and TRBJ1-2; 11 nucleotides line up with TRBD1. CDR1 and CDR2 (germline): MDHEN, SYDVKM. V lost 4 bases to trimming and J lost 8 bases; unmatched junction nucleotides: 6. The CDR3 is 14 amino acids. CDR3 sequence: CASSSARTGGGYTF. The CDR3 bases are TGTGCCAGCAGTTCGGCCCGGACAGGGGGCGGCTACACCTTC.

The count of this clone is one. The chain uses TRBV14 and TRBJ2-7; D remains unclear. Germline V gene data show CDR1 as SGHDN and CDR2 as FVKESK. This CDR3 spans 12 amino acids. V was cut by 5 bases and J by 0 bases, with 5 bases left in between. The DNA of the CDR3 is TGTGCCAGCAGCTTTAGCTCCTACGAGCAGTACTTC. Protein sequence: CASSFSSYEQYF.